Only a few counts were recorded for the clone carrying this T cell receptor beta chain. What it recognizes is unknown. TCR alpha and TCR beta cDNA libraries with sample barcodes and UMIs came from 5'RACE using constant-segment primers. TCRdb reprocessed the 5' RACE reads via MiXCR and lists one record per CDR3 protein. The top ten hold about 22% of the sample, which has 470,000 or so distinct CDR3 sequences, around 17% seen once. The data belong to a study of T-cell memory formation after mild COVID-19. The study, taken as a whole, reports: Mainly in CM and EM were contracting CD4+ clones; CD8+ were in EMRA. Balance between CD4 and CD8 was seen in clones contracting day 15 to 85, and a CD4+ lean was seen in later expanders. In pre-infection memory, a portion of responding clones appeared, which suggested that cross-reactive memory joined.

The specimen was PBMCs or a T cell subset sorted from them (not recorded which). The source is a man aged 18 to 29 who had mild COVID-19 (a few samples of this study predate the infection). Cell type and time point are not known.

The CDR3 sequence: CASSQDLSGMGGIQYF. The DNA of the CDR3 is TGCGCCAGCAGCCAAGATCTGAGCGGAATGGGGGGCATTCAGTACTTC. The V gene is TRBV4-1, the J gene TRBJ2-4; D perhaps matches TRBD2 (6 bases). The length of the CDR3 is 16 residues. V lost 0 bases to trimming and J lost 9 bases, with 18 bases between them. Per germline, CDR1 MGHRA and CDR2 YSYEKL.